This T cell receptor beta chain is drawn from a study of blood T cells in healthy people across ages. V was shortened by 2 bases and J by 15 bases, with 17 bases between the two germline ends. The CDR3 runs 13 residues. From germline, CDR1 is SGHTA and CDR2 FQGTGA. Combining a sample-barcoded 5' primer with a J-beta primer mix, a second PCR ran for about 7 to 11 cycles. TCRdb re-derived calls from the 5' RACE reads in MiXCR, one entry per CDR3 protein. The sample lists about 780,000 distinct CDR3 sequences, 46% occurring once. This clonotype was detected only a few times. V is TRBV7-3 and J is TRBJ2-1; D tentatively reads TRBD1 or TRBD2 (5 bases each). The sequenced sample was blood. This TCR came from a man older than 75 in good health. CDR3 DNA sequence: TGTGCCAGCAGCTTACGGGACCAAAGGGTGCTGTTCTTC. Its translation is CASSLRDQRVLFF.